These T cell receptor beta chains were read from a single sample in a study of blood T cell repertoires in COVID-19. Method: immunoSEQ multiplex PCR; TCRdb's copy keeps in-frame clones and lacks some. The table shows 300,000 to 400,000 clones, with just over 85% occurring only once. Sequenced: PBMCs or T cells enriched from blood (not recorded which). The receptors here all came from a woman aged 40-49 years with acute COVID-19. Each CDR3 is given with its conserved first and last residue. The D gene is left open where the match is weak. Clone size, where shown, is once, few, many, or a class for clones that have expanded.

TGTGCCAGTAGCATAACAGGGTCCCAAGAGACCCAGTACTTC CASSITGSQETQYF - - TRBJ2-5 14 TRBV19
TGTGCCAGCAGTTTATGGGCGGGAGGGAAGCGTGGAGATACGCAGTATTTT CASSLWAGGKRGDTQYF TRBD2 - TRBJ2-3 17 TRBV28
TGTGCCAGCAGCTTAACAGGGAAAGGCGCCAATGAGCAGTTCTTC CASSLTGKGANEQFF - - TRBJ2-1 15 TRBV11-1
TGCGCCAGCAGCCAAGATTCGCAGGGTAACACTGAAGCTTTCTTT CASSQDSQGNTEAFF - few TRBJ1-1 15 TRBV4-1
TGTGCCAGTAGTACTAGGGGGCGAGAGACCCAGTACTTC CASSTRGRETQYF TRBD1 - TRBJ2-5 13 TRBV19
TGCGCCAGCTTTCCCGGCGGGTTTGTGGACACTGAAGCTTTCTTT CASFPGGFVDTEAFF - - TRBJ1-1 15 TRBV5-1
TGTGCCAGCAGCTTACAGGTCGGACAGGGGTTTGGCTATGGCTACACCTTC CASSLQVGQGFGYGYTF TRBD1 few TRBJ1-2 17 TRBV7-2
TGTGCCAGCAGCTTAGCTCCCATGAGCTCTGGAAACACCATATATTTT CASSLAPMSSGNTIYF - few TRBJ1-3 16 TRBV7-2
TGTGCCAGCAGCGGACTCCAGGGGACCGGGGAGCTGTTTTTT CASSGLQGTGELFF - - TRBJ2-2 14 TRBV9
TGTGCCATCAGCCGAAATGCCAGGGCAGATACGCAGTATTTT CAISRNARADTQYF - once TRBJ2-3 14 TRBV10-3
TGTGCCAGCAGGAGCCTGGGACTAGCGATAACGTACGAGCAGTACTTC CASRSLGLAITYEQYF TRBD2 once TRBJ2-7 16 TRBV2
TGTGCCAGCAGTTTCGCGACAGCTGAAGCTTTCTTT CASSFATAEAFF - many TRBJ1-1 12 TRBV12-3/TRBV12-4
TGTGCCAGCAGTGAACGCCAGGGCTACGGGGAGCAGTTCTTC CASSERQGYGEQFF - - TRBJ2-1 14 TRBV2
TGTGCCAGCAGCGGAGCGGGAGCTTCGGAGACCCAGTACTTC CASSGAGASETQYF TRBD2 - TRBJ2-5 14 TRBV11-3
TGTGCCACCAGCAAATACGGACTGGCCTACGAGCAGTACTTC CATSKYGLAYEQYF - - TRBJ2-7 14 TRBV15